The clone carrying this T cell receptor (beta chain) was seen repeatedly, ten times or more. The germline V gene has CDR1 LNHDA and CDR2 SQIVND (reference sequence). This CDR3 has 16 residues. V was pared by 6 bases and J by 3 bases, with 9 bases of the junction left unmatched. The entry originates in a study of Graves' ophthalmopathy and Graves' hyperthyroidism. In the study overall: Peripheral blood was gathered at first diagnosis, ahead of any treatment whatsoever.

From RNA, the CDR3 regions of TCR beta chains were amplified and sequenced. Amplification began with first-round RT-PCR using HTBI primers, then second-round multiplex PCR was performed. Each CDR3 protein gets one entry after TCRdb re-called the multiplex PCR reads with MiXCR. Among approximately 700,000 distinct CDR3 sequences listed, 35% to 45% were seen once. Ophthalmopathy cases showed moderate-to-severe activity, scoring CAS ≥3 and NOSPECS ≥4, with duration under 3 months. The receptor was derived from an adult man with Graves' ophthalmopathy. The chain carries TRBV19 and TRBJ1-5; TRBD1 matches 9 bases. The sample consisted of peripheral blood. The CDR3 DNA is TGTGCCAGTAGACTTGGGGGACAGGGCCTCAATCAGCCCCAGCATTTT. Protein: CASRLGGQGLNQPQHF.